The 9 T cell receptor beta chains in this list originate from one sample, sequenced in a study of cytomegalovirus exposure and HLA in healthy donors. The PCR was carried out with 60 Vbeta primers and 13 Jbeta primers. The protocol was immunoSEQ multiplex PCR, while the TCRdb copy is restricted to in-frame clones and leaves out a portion. The table includes 150,000 to 200,000 clones, about three quarters detected once. The specimen was PBMCs. These receptors were collected from a female donor in good health and CMV-seronegative.

This clone was seen a handful of times. This rearrangement joins TRBV5-5 to TRBJ1-1, with D unresolved. CDR1 is SGHKS, CDR2 YYEKEE, per germline (reference sequence). This CDR3 has 13 amino acids. With 0 bases removed from V and 2 bases from J, the gap between germline ends came to 5 bases. CDR3 nucleotide sequence: TGTGCCAGCAGCTTGGGTGTAAACACTGAAGCTTTCTTT. This codes for CASSLGVNTEAFF.

The CDR3 bases are TGTGCCAGCAGTTTGCCGAGGGGGGGGGCGCGGTACGAGCAGTACTTC. Its protein is CASSLPRGGARYEQYF. The rearrangement uses TRBV28 and TRBJ2-7, with D perhaps TRBD2 (7 bases). The CDR3 is 16 residues long. CDR1 is MDHEN, CDR2 SYDVKM, per germline. The V gene lost 3 bases and the J gene lost 4 bases, with 19 bases spanning the gap.

This clone came up once. This rearrangement joins TRBV2 to TRBJ2-3, with D possibly being TRBD1 (6 bases). The CDR3 is made up of 19 amino acids. Germline CDR1 reads SNHLY; CDR2 reads FYNNEI. Trimming shortened V by 2 bases and J by 4 bases, and 25 bases separated the two germline ends. Here the CDR3 reads CASSEYEGGGQSISDTQYF. The CDR3 DNA follows: TGTGCCAGCAGTGAATATGAAGGTGGAGGACAGAGTATATCAGATACGCAGTATTTT.

The chain uses TRBV13 and TRBJ2-1; TRBD2 matches at 12 bases. J gave up 3 bases and V 5 bases, and 8 bases lay outside the gene matches. The germline V gene encodes CDR1 PRHDT and CDR2 FYEKMQ (reference sequence). The CDR3 sequence is 17 residues long. CDR3 loop: CASSGWTSGDLYNEQFF. In DNA, the CDR3 is TGTGCCAGCAGCGGATGGACTAGCGGGGATCTCTACAATGAGCAGTTCTTC.

The chain links TRBV2 to TRBJ1-1; 11 bases match TRBD1. The CDR3 spans 13 residues. J gave up 7 bases and V 9 bases, and 7 bases lay outside the gene matches. Germline V gene data show CDR1 as SNHLY and CDR2 as FYNNEI. CDR3 residues: CARGGQGEGEAFF. The CDR3 coding sequence is TGTGCCAGAGGGGGACAGGGGGAAGGTGAAGCTTTCTTT.

The chain is built from TRBV11-2 and TRBJ2-5, with TRBD1 as a possible D gene (5 bases). CDR3 length equals 15 residues. Per germline, CDR1 SGHAT and CDR2 FQNNGV. Between the trimmed V and J ends, which lost 5 bases and 2 bases, there was a span of 15 bases. The DNA of the CDR3 is TGTGCCAGCAGCCAGGGAAGAGGTAGTCAAGAGACCCAGTACTTC. Residues: CASSQGRGSQETQYF.

This sequence joins TRBV6-1 and TRBJ1-1, with 10 bases fitting TRBD1. This CDR3 spans 14 amino acids. CDR1 and CDR2 (germline): MNHNS, SASEGT. The V gene end was trimmed by 7 bases and the J gene end by 5 bases; junction bases not matched to a gene: 7. CDR3 residues: CASNTDRGITEAFF. In DNA form, the CDR3 reads TGTGCCAGCAATACGGACAGGGGGATAACTGAAGCTTTCTTT.

The rearrangement joins TRBV30 to TRBJ2-7, with TRBD2 identical over 8 bases. This CDR3 has 15 amino acids. Germline CDR1 GTSNPN, CDR2 SVGIG (reference sequence). J gave up 2 bases and V 3 bases, and 9 bases lay outside the gene matches. The CDR3 region is CAWRWAGREAYEQYF. The CDR3 DNA reads TGTGCCTGGAGGTGGGCCGGGCGGGAGGCCTACGAGCAGTACTTC.

The V gene is TRBV19, the J gene TRBJ1-6, with a weak D call TRBD1 (6 bases). Germline CDR1 LNHDA, CDR2 SQIVND (reference sequence). The V and J ends lost 2 bases and 11 bases respectively, with 13 bases between them. This CDR3 is built from 14 residues. CDR3 bases: TGTGCCAGTAGTATACGACAGGCAATACCACCCCTCCACTTT. This sequence encodes CASSIRQAIPPLHF.